This T cell receptor (beta chain) came from a study of CD8+ T cells in alopecia areata. The sample holds a few counts of this clone. Antigen specificity is unknown. Study-wide results and limits: Normal-skin resident alphabeta T cells also appear among scalp sample sequences. Lesional scalp, especially alopecia totalis/universalis, showed higher clonality than normal scalp.

Investigators isolated RNA and reverse transcribed it into cDNA to act as the sequencing template. Generated by immunoSEQ multiplex PCR, the TCRdb table keeps only in-frame clones and is missing some. The sample lists 90,000 to 120,000 clones; 55% to 60% were seen once. Germline-derived CDR1 and CDR2 are MNHEY and SMNVEV (reference sequence). This CDR3 has 11 residues. V was trimmed by 8 bases and J by 7 bases, leaving 12 bases between them. The chain has TRBV27 and TRBJ2-7; D remains unclear. This sequence originates from a human donor with alopecia areata. Material for sequencing was NKG2D-low CD8+ T cells sorted from blood. For the CDR3, the DNA is TGTGCCAGCGAAATCCCCAGGGAGCAGTACTTC. It specifies CASEIPREQYF.